This T cell receptor (beta chain) was retrieved from a study of T cell changes during pregnancy in multiple sclerosis. Sequencing used immunoSEQ multiplex PCR; TCRdb keeps in-frame clones, though not all of them. The sample holds around 20,000 clones, over 70% seen once. Germline lookup yields CDR1 MNHNY and CDR2 SVGAGI (reference sequence). There are 11 residues in the CDR3. V lost 6 bases and J lost 7, with 7 bases in between. The material sequenced was CD8+ T cells from peripheral blood mononuclear cells, taken after pregnancy. This sequence was found in a female donor in good health, enrolled as a control in a pregnancy study. The J gene is TRBJ1-5, the V gene TRBV6-6, with D hard to call. DNA of the CDR3: TGTGCCAGCAGCCGCGGACAGCCCCAGCATTTT. Translation gives CASSRGQPQHF.